This TCR beta chain appears in the sequencing data of a study of tissue T cells after allogeneic stem cell transplantation. Survey-depth TCRbeta CDR3 sequencing reported V/J genes and productive frequencies. Using immunoSEQ multiplex PCR, the repertoire was profiled, and TCRdb retains in-frame clones only, with some absent. This sample has about 50,000 clones, with around 70% found just once. This CDR3 comprises 10 residues. V was cut by 5 bases and J by 3 bases, with 0 bases left in between. CDR1 is NNHNN and CDR2 is SYGAGS in the germline V gene (reference sequence). Notes on this clone: The antigen is undetermined. The genes are named according to mouse. The CDR3 end falls 1 residue outside the read, so it is completed with the germline J gene.

Points from the study as a whole: In patients and mice, blood and spleen missed much of tissue repertoire.

The chain is built from TRBV13-2 and TRBJ2-1; D unresolved. Sequencing was done on a sample of sorted cells pooled from one or two spleens. This TCR derives from a pool of C57BL/6 mice in good health. The DNA read from the CDR3 is TGTGCCAGCGGCTATGCTGAGCAGTTC. As protein: CASGYAEQF. The CDR3, in full, reads CASGYAEQFF.